This TCR beta chain was observed in a study of shared clonotypes between healthy human individuals. The CDR3 is made up of 13 amino acids. Trimming left V 3 bases short and J 1 base short, with 4 bases between. Germline CDR1 and CDR2: MNHNS and SASEGT. The protocol was immunoSEQ multiplex PCR, while the TCRdb copy is restricted to in-frame clones and leaves out a portion. Among around 990,000 clones listed, approximately 75% were seen once. This TCR was recovered from a man younger than 30 in good health. Some clones in this sample may be carry-over from other donors' samples. The chain has TRBV6-1 and TRBJ2-1, with D unclear. Material: memory CD4+ T cells from PBMCs. Noted subset: CD45RA-negative fraction. This CDR3 reads CASSDGSYNEQFF. The CDR3 region has the DNA TGTGCCAGCAGTGACGGTTCCTACAATGAGCAGTTCTTC.